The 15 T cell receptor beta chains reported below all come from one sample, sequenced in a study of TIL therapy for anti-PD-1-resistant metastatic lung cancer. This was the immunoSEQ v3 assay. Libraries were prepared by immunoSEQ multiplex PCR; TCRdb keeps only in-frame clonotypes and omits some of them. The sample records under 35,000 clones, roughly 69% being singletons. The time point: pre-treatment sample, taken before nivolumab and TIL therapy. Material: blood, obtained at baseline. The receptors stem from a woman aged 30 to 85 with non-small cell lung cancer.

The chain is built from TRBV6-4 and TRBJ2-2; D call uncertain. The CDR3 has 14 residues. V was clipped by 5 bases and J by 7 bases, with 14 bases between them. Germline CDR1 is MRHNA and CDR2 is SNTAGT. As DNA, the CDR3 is TGTGCCAGCAGTCCGACCCCTGGTAACGGGGAGCTGTTTTTT. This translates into CASSPTPGNGELFF.

The CDR3 here is CASSYDWYEQYF. The DNA of the CDR3 is TGTGCCAGCAGTTACGACTGGTACGAGCAGTACTTC. The chain is built from TRBV7-2 and TRBJ2-7; D gene uncertain. The CDR3 contains 12 residues. Trimming took 6 bases from V and 4 from J, leaving 10 bases between them. CDR1 and CDR2 from the germline V gene are SGHTA and FQGNSA.

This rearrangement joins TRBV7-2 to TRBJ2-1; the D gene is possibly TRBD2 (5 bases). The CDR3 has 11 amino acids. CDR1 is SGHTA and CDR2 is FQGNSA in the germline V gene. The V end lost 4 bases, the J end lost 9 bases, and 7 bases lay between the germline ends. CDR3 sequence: CASSWGAEQFF. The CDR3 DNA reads TGTGCCAGCAGCTGGGGAGCTGAGCAGTTCTTC. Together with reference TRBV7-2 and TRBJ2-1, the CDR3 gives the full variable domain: GAGVSQSPSNKVTEKGKDVELRCDPISGHTALYWYRQSLGQGLEFLIYFQGNSAPDKSGLPSDRFSAERTGGSVSTLTIQRTQQEDSAVYLCASSWGAEQFFGPGTRLTVL.

CDR3 bases: TGTGCCAGCAGCGAGGACCCCTCCTCCGGGGAGCTGTTTTTT. Protein sequence: CASSEDPSSGELFF. The gene calls are TRBV11-2 and TRBJ2-2, with D uncertain. This CDR3 is 14 amino acids long. The germline gives CDR1 SGHAT, CDR2 FQNNGV. Trimming cost V 5 bases and J 6 bases, with 13 bases left between them.

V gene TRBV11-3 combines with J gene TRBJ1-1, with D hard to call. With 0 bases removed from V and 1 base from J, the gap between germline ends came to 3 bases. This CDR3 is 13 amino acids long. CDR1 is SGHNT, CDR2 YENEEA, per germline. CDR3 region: CASSLDRNTEAFF. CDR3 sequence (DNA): TGTGCCAGCAGCTTAGACAGGAACACTGAAGCTTTCTTT.

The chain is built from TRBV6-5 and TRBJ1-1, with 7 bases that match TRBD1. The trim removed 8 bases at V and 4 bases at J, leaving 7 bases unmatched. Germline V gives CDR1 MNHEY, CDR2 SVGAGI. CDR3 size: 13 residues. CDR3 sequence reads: CASCQGECTEAFF. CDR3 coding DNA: TGTGCCAGCTGTCAGGGGGAGTGCACTGAAGCTTTCTTT.

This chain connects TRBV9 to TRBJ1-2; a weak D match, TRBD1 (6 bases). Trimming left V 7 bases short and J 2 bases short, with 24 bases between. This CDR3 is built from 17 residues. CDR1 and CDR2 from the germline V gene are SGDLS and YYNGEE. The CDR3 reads CASGRGIGTPRNYGYTF. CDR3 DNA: TGTGCCAGCGGAAGGGGGATTGGAACCCCTAGGAACTATGGCTACACCTTC.

DNA for the CDR3: TGTGCCAGCAGCAGAGAACTAGCGGGGGGGAGGGATACGCAGTATTTT. It yields the protein CASSRELAGGRDTQYF. The chain combines TRBV5-4 with TRBJ2-3; the match to TRBD2 covers 13 bases. This CDR3 contains 16 residues. Germline V gives CDR1 SGHNT, CDR2 YYREEE (reference sequence). After removal of 4 bases from V and 6 bases from J, the junction contained 8 bases not matched to a gene.

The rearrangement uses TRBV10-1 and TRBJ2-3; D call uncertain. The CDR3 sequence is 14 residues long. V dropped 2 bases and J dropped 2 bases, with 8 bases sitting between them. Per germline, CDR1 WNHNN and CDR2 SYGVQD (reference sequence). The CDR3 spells CASSEAGITDTQYF. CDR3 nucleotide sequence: TGCGCCAGCAGTGAGGCCGGAATCACAGATACGCAGTATTTT.

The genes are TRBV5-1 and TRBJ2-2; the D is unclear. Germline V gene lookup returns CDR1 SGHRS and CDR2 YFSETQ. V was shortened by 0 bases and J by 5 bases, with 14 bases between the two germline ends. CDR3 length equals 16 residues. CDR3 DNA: TGCGCCAGCAGCTTGGCCGGGTCCTCACGAACCGGGGAGCTGTTTTTT. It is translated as CASSLAGSSRTGELFF.

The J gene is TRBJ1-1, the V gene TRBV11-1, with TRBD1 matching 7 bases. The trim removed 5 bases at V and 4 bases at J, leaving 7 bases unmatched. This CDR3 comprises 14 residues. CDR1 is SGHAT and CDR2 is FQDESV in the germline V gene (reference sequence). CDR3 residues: CASSANRGSTEAFF. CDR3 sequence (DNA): TGTGCCAGCAGCGCCAACAGGGGATCCACTGAAGCTTTCTTT.

The CDR3 protein is CASTSRQGRDEAFF. CDR3 in DNA: TGTGCCAGCACTTCCCGACAGGGGAGGGATGAAGCTTTCTTT. V and J are TRBV18 and TRBJ1-1; 8 nucleotides align to TRBD1. The CDR3 spans 14 residues. The V gene's germline CDR1 is KGHSH and CDR2 LQKENI. With 8 bases clipped from V and 7 bases from J, the junction kept 12 bases outside the gene matches.

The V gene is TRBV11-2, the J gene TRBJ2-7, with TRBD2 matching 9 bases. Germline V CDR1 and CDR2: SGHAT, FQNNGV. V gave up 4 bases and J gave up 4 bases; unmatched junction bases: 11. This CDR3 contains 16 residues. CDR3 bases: TGTGCCAGCAGCTCCTTCTTTCGGACTAGCGATTACGAGCAGTACTTC. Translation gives CASSSFFRTSDYEQYF.

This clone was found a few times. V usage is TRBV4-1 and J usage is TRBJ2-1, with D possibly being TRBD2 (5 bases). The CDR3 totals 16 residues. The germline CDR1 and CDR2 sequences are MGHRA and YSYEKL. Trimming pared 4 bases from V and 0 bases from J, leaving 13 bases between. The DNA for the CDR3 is TGCGCCAGCAGCCCTCTGGACTTAATCTCCTACAATGAGCAGTTCTTC. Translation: CASSPLDLISYNEQFF.

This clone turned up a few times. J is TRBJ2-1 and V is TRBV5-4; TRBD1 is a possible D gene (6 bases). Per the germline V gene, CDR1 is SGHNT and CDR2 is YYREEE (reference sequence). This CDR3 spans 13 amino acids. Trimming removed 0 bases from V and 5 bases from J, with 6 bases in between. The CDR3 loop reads CASSLGQDNEQFF. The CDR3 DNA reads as TGTGCCAGCAGCTTGGGACAGGACAATGAGCAGTTCTTC.